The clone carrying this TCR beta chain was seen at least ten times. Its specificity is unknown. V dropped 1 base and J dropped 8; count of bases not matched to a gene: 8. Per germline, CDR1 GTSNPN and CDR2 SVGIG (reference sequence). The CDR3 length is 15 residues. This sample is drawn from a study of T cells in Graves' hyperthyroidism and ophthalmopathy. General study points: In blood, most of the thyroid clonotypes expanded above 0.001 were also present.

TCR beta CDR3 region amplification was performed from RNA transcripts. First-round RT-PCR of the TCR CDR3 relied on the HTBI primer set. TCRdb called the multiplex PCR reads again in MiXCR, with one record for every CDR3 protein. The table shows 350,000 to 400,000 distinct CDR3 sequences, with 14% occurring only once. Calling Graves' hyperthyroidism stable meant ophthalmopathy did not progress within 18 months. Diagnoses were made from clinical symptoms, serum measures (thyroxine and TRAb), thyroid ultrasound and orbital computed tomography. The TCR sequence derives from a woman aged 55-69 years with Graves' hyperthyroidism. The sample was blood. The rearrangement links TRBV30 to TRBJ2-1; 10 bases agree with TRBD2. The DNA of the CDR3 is TGTGCCTGGAGTGCCGGGACTAGCGACCAGGATGAGCAGTTCTTC. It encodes CAWSAGTSDQDEQFF.